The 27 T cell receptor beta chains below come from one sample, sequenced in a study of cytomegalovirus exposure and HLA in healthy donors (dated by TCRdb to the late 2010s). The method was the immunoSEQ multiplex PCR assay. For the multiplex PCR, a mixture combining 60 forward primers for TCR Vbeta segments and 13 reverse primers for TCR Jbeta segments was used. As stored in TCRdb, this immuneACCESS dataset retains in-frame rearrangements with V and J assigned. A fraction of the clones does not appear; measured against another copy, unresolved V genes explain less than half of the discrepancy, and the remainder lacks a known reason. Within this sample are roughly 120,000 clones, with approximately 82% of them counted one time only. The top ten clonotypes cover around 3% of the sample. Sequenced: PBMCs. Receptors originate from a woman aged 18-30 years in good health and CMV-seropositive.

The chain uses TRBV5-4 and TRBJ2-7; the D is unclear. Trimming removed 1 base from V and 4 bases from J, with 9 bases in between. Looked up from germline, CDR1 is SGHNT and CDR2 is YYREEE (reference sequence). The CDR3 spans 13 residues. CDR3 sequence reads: CASSLPSGYEQYF. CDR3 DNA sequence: TGTGCCAGCAGCTTGCCGTCGGGTTACGAGCAGTACTTC.

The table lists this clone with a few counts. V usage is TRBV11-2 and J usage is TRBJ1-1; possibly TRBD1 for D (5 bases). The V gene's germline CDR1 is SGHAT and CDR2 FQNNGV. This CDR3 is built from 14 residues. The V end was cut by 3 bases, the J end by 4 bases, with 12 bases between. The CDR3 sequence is CASSLQGISTEAFF. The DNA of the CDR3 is TGTGCCAGCAGCTTGCAGGGAATAAGCACTGAAGCTTTCTTT.

CDR3 sequence reads: CASSLIHSYNEQFF. In DNA, the CDR3 is TGTGCCAGCAGCTTAATTCATTCCTACAATGAGCAGTTCTTC. This chain links TRBV7-3 with TRBJ2-1; D unresolved. Trimming shortened V by 1 base and J by 1 base, and 5 bases separated the two germline ends. This CDR3 contains 14 residues. Germline CDR1 reads SGHTA; CDR2 reads FQGTGA.

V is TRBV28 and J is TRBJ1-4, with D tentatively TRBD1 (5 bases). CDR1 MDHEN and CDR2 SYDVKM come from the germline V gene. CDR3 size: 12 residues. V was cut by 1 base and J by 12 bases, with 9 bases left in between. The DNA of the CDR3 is TGTGCCAGCAGTTTATTAGCAGGGCAACTGTTTTTT. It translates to CASSLLAGQLFF. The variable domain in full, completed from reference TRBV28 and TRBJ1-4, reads DVKVTQSSRYLVKRTGEKVFLECVQDMDHENMFWYRQDPGLGLRLIYFSYDVKMKEKGDIPEGYSVSREKKERFSLILESASTNQTSMYLCASSLLAGQLFFGSGTQLSVL.

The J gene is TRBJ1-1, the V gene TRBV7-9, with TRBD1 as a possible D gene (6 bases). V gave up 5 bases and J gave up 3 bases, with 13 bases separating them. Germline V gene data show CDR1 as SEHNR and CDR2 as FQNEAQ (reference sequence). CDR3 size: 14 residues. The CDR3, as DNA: TGTGCCAGCAGCATGCTAGGGGGGGACACTGAAGCTTTCTTT. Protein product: CASSMLGGDTEAFF.

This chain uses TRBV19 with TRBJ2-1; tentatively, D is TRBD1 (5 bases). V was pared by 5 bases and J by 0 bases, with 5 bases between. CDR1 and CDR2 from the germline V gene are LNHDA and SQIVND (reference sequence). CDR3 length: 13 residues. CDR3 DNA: TGTGCCAGTAGTCAGGGCTCCTACAATGAGCAGTTCTTC. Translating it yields CASSQGSYNEQFF.

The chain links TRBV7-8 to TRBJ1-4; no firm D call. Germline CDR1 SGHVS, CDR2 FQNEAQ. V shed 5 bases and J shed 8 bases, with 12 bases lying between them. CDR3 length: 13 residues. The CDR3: CASSVGAAEKLFF. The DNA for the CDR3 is TGTGCCAGCAGCGTAGGCGCCGCCGAAAAACTGTTTTTT.

CDR3 sequence (DNA): TGTGCCAGCAGCTTAGATGGGGGGAGGACCCAGTACTTC. It yields the protein CASSLDGGRTQYF. V gene TRBV11-2 combines with J gene TRBJ2-5; D might be TRBD2 (6 bases). This CDR3 spans 13 amino acids. V dropped 0 bases and J dropped 7 bases, with 9 bases sitting between them. Germline V gene data show CDR1 as SGHAT and CDR2 as FQNNGV.

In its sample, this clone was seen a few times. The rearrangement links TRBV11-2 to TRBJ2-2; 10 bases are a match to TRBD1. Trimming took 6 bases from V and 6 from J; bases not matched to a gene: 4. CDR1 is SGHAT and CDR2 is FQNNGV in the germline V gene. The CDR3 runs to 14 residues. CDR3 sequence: CASSSTGGAGELFF. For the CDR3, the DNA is TGTGCCAGCAGTTCGACAGGGGGCGCCGGGGAGCTGTTTTTT.

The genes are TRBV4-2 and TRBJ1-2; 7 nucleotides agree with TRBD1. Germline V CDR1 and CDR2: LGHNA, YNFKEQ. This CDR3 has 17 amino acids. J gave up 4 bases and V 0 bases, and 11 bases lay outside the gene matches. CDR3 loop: CASSQDLPGDSGYGYTF. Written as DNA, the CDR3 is TGTGCCAGCAGCCAAGATCTCCCCGGGGACAGCGGCTATGGCTACACCTTC.

The CDR3 nucleotides are TGTGCCAGCAACAGAGCGGGGGGCATAAATGAGCAGTTCTTC. Amino acids: CASNRAGGINEQFF. The genes are TRBV7-9 and TRBJ2-1, with 9 bases lining up with TRBD2. Germline CDR1 reads SEHNR; CDR2 reads FQNEAQ (reference sequence). The V gene end was trimmed by 7 bases and the J gene end by 7 bases; junction bases not matched to a gene: 8. This CDR3 is 14 amino acids long.

DNA for the CDR3: TGTGCCAGCAGCCAAGAAAGGACAGGGGGCCGGAAGTACTTC. Encoded protein: CASSQERTGGRKYF. The rearrangement uses TRBV4-2 and TRBJ2-7, with TRBD1 matching over 11 bases. Germline-derived CDR1 and CDR2 are LGHNA and YNFKEQ. Trimming removed 0 bases from V and 11 bases from J; junction bases left unmatched: 6. CDR3 length: 14 amino acids.

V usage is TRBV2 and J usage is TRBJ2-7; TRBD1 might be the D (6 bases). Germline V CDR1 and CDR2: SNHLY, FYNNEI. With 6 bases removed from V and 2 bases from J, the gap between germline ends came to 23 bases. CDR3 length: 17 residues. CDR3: CASRGLDPGTPTYEQYF. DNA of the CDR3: TGTGCCAGCAGGGGCCTAGATCCCGGGACACCTACCTACGAGCAGTACTTC. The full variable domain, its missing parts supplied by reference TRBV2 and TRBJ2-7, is EPEVTQTPSHQVTQMGQEVILRCVPISNHLYFYWYRQILGQKVEFLVSFYNNEISEKSEIFDDQFSVERPDGSNFTLKIRSTKLEDSAMYFCASRGLDPGTPTYEQYFGPGTRLTVT.

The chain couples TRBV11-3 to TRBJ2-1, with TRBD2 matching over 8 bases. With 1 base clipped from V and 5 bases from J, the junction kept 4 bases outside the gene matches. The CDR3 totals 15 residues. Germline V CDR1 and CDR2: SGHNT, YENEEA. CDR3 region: CASSLVGGADNEQFF. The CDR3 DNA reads TGTGCCAGCAGCTTAGTCGGGGGGGCCGACAATGAGCAGTTCTTC.

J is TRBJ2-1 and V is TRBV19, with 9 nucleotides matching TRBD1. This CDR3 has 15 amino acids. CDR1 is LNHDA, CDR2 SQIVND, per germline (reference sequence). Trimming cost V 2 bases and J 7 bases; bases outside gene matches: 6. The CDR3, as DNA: TGTGCCAGTAGTATAACAGGGGGCATGGAGAATGAGCAGTTCTTC. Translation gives CASSITGGMENEQFF.

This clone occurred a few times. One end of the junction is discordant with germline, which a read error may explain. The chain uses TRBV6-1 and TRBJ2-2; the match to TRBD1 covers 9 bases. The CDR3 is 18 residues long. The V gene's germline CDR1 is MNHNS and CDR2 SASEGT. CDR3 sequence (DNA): TGTGCCATCAGTGGGGACAGGGAGGGACAACAGAACACCGGGGAGCTGTTTTTT. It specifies CAISGDREGQQNTGELFF.

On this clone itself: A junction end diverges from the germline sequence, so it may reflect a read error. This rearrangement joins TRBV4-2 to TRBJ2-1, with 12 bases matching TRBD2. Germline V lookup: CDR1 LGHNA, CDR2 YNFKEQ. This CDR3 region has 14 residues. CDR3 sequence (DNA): TGTGCCAGCAGCCAAGATCAAGGGGGACTAGCGGGTCTCTTC. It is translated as CASSQDQGGLAGLF.

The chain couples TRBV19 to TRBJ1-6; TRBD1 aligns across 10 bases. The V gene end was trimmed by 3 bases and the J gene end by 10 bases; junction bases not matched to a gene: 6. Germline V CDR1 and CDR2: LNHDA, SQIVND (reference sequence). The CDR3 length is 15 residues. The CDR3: CASSMVGTGDSPLHF. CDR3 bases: TGTGCCAGTAGTATGGTCGGGACAGGGGACTCACCCCTCCACTTT.

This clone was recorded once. The CDR3 here is CASSTPSANYGYTF. Written as DNA, the CDR3 is TGTGCCAGCAGTACCCCCTCAGCTAACTATGGCTACACCTTC. This chain joins TRBV2 and TRBJ1-2; D is unresolved. The CDR3 contains 14 residues. From germline, CDR1 is SNHLY and CDR2 FYNNEI. Trimming removed 5 bases at V and 0 bases at J, with 10 bases between.

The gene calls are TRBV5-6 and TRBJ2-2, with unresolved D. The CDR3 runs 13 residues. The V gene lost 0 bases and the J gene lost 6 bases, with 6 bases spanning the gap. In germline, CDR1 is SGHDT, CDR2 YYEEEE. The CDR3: CASSLVPAGELFF. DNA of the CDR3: TGTGCCAGCAGCTTGGTTCCGGCCGGGGAGCTGTTTTTT.

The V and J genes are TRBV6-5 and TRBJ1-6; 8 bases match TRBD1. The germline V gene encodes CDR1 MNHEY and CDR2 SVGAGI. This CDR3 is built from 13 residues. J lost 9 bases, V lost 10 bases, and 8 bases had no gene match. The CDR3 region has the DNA TGTGCCACGCGTCAGGGGGCCGGTTCACCCCTCCACTTT. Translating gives CATRQGAGSPLHF.

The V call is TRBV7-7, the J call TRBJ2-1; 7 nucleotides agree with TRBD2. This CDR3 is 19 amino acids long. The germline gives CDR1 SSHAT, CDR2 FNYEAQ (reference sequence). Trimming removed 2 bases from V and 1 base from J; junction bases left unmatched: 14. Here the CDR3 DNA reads TGTGCCAGCAGCTTATCGCCGGGGAGGGAACGGGGGTCCTACAATGAGCAGTTCTTC. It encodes CASSLSPGRERGSYNEQFF.

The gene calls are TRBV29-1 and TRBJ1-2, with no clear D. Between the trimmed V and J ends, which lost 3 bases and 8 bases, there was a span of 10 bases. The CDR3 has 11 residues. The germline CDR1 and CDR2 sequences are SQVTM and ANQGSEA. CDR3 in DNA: TGCAGCGTTGACAGTTCTCTCGGCTACACCTTC. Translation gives CSVDSSLGYTF.

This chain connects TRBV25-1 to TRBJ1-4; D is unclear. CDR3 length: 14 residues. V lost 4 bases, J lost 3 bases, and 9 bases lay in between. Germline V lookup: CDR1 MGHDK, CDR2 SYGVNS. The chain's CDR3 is CASSGAGANEKLFF. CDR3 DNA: TGTGCCAGCAGTGGGGCGGGCGCTAATGAAAAACTGTTTTTT.

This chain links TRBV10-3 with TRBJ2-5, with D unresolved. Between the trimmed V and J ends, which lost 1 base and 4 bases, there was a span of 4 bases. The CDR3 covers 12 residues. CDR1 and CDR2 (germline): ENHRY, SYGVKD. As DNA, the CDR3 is TGTGCCATCAGTGAGTTCGGAGAGACCCAGTACTTC. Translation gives CAISEFGETQYF.

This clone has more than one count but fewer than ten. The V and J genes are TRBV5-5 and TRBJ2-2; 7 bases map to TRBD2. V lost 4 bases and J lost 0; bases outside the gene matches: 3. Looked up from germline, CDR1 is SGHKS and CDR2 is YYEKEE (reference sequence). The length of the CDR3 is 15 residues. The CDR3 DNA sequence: TGTGCCAGCAGCCCTAGCGGTACGAACACCGGGGAGCTGTTTTTT. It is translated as CASSPSGTNTGELFF.

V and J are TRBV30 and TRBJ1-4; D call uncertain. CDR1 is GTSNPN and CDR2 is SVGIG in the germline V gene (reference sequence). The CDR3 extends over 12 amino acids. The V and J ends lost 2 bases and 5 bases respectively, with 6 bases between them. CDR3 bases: TGTGCCTGGAGTATGTCGAATGAAAAACTGTTTTTT. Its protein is CAWSMSNEKLFF.